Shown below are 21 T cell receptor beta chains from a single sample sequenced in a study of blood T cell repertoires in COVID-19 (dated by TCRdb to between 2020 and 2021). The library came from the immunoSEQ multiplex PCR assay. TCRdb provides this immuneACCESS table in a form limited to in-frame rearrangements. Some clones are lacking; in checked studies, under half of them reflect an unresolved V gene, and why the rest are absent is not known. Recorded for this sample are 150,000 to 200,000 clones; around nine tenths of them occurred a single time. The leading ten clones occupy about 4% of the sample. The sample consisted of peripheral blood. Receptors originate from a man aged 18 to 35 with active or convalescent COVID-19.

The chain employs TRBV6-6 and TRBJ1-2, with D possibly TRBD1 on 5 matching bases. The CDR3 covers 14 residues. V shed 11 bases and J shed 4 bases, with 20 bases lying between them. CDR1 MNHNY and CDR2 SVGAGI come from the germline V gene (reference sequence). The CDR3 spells CAGRTPGEAYGYTF. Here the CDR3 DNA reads TGTGCCGGTAGGACACCGGGTGAAGCCTATGGCTACACCTTC.

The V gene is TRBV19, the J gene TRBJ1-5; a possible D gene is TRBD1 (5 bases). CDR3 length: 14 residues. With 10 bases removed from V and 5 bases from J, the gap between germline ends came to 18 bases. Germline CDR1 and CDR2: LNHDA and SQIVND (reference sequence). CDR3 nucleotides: TGTGCCACCTATGACTCAGGGTCGGATCAGCCCCAGCATTTT. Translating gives CATYDSGSDQPQHF. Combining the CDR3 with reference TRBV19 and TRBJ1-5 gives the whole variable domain DGGITQSPKYLFRKEGQNVTLSCEQNLNHDAMYWYRQDPGQGLRLIYYSQIVNDFQKGDIAEGYSVSREKKESFPLTVTSAQKNPTAFYLCATYDSGSDQPQHFGDGTRLSIL.

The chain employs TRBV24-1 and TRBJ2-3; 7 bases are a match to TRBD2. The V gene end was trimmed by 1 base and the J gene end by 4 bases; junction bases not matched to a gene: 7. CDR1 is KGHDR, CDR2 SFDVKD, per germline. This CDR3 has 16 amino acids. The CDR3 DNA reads TGTGCCACCAGTGATTTTCCTAGCGGTGGGTCAGATACGCAGTATTTT. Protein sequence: CATSDFPSGGSDTQYF.

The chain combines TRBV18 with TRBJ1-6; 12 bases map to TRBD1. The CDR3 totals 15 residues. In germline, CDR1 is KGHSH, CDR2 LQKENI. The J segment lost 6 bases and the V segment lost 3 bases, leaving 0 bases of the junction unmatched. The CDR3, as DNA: TGTGCCAGCTCACCGGGACAGGGGGCTAATTCACCCCTCCACTTT. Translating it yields CASSPGQGANSPLHF.

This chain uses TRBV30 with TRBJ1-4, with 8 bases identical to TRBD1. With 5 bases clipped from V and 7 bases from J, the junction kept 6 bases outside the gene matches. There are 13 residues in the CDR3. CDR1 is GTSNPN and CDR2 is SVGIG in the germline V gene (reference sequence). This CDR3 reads CAWVTGGGEKLFF. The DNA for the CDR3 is TGTGCCTGGGTAACAGGGGGTGGTGAAAAACTGTTTTTT. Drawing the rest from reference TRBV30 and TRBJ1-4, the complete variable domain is SQTIHQWPATLVQPVGSPLSLECTVEGTSNPNLYWYRQAAGRGLQLLFYSVGIGQISSEVPQNLSASRPQDRQFILSSKKLLLSDSGFYLCAWVTGGGEKLFFGSGTQLSVL.

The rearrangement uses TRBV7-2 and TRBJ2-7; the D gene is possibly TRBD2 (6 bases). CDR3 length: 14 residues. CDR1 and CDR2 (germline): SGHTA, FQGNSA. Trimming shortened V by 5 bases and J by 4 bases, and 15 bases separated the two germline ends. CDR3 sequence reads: CASSAAGGLYEQYF. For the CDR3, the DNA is TGTGCCAGCAGCGCCGCCGGGGGATTGTACGAGCAGTACTTC.

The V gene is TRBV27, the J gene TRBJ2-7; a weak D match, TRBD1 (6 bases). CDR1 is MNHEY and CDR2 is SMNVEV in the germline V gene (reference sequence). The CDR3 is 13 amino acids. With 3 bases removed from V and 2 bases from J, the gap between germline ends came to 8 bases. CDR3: CASSFTGPYEQYF. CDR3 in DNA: TGTGCCAGCAGTTTTACAGGGCCCTACGAGCAGTACTTC.

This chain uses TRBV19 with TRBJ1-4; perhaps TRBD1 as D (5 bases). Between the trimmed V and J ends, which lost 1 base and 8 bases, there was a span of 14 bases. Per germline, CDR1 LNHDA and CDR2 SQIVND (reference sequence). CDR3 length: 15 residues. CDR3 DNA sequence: TGTGCCAGTAGTATAGGCAACACAGGCGGAGAAAAACTGTTTTTT. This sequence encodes CASSIGNTGGEKLFF.

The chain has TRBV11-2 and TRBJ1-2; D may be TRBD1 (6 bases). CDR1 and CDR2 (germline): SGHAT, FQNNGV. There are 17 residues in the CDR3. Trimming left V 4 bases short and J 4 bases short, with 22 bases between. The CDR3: CASSSEGGLQESYGYTF. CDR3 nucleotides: TGTGCCAGCAGCTCCGAGGGGGGGCTACAGGAGAGCTATGGCTACACCTTC.

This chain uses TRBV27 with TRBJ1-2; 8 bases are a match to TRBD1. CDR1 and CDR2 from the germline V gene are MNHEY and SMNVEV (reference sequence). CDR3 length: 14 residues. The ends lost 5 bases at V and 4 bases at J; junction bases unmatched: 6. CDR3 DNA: TGTGCCAGCAGTCGGGACAGGCTAGCCTATGGCTACACCTTC. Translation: CASSRDRLAYGYTF.

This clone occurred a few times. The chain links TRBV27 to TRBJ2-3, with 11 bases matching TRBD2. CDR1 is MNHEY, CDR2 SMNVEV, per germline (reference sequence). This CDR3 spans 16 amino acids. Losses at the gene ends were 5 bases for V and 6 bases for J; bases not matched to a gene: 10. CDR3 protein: CASSTIAGGLWDTQYF. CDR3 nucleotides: TGTGCCAGCAGTACCATAGCGGGAGGGCTGTGGGATACGCAGTATTTT.

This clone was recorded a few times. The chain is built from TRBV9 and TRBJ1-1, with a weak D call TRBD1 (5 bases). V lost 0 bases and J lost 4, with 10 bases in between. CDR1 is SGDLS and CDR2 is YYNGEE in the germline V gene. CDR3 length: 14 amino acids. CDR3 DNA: TGTGCCAGCAGCGTAGATATAAGGGGCACTGAAGCTTTCTTT. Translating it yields CASSVDIRGTEAFF.

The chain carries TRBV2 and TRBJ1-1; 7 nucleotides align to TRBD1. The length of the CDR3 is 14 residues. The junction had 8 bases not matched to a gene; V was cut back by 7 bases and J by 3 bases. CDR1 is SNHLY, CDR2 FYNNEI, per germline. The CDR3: CASNKQGMDTEAFF. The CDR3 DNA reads TGTGCCAGCAACAAACAGGGGATGGACACTGAAGCTTTCTTT.

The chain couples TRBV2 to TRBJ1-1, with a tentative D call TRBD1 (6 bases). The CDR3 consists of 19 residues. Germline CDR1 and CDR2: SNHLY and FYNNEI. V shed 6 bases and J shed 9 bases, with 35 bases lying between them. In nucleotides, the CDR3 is TGTGCCAGCAGGTTCACTAGCGCAGGGGACAAAAAACCCGAGGCCCAAGCTTTCTTT. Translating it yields CASRFTSAGDKKPEAQAFF.

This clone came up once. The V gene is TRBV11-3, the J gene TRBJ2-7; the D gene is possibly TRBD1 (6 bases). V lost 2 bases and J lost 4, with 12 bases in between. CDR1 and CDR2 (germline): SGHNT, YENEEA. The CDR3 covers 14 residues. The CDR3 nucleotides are TGTGCCAGCAGCTTATCGGACAGTGTGTACGAGCAGTACTTC. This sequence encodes CASSLSDSVYEQYF.

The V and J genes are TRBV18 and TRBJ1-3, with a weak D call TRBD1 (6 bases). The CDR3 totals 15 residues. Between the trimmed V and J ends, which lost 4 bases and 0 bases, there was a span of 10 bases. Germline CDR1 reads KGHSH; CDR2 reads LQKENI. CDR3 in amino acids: CASSLEQGSGNTIYF. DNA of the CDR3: TGTGCCAGCTCACTCGAACAGGGCTCTGGAAACACCATATATTTT.

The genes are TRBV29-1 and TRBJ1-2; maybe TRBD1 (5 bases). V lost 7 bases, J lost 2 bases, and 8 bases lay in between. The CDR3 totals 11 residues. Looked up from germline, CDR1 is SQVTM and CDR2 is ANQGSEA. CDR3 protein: CSGRGNYGYTF. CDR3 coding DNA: TGCAGCGGCCGGGGGAACTATGGCTACACCTTC.

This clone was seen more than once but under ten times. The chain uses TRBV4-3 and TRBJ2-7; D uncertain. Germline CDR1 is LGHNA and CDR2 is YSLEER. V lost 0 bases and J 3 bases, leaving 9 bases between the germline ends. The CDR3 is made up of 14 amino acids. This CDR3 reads CASSQDPGNYEQYF. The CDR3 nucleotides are TGCGCCAGCAGCCAAGACCCAGGAAACTACGAGCAGTACTTC.

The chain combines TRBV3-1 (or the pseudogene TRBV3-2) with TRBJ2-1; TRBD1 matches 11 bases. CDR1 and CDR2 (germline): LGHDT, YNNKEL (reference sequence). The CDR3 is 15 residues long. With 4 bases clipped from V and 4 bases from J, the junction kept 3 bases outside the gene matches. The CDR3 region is CASSPDRGLYNEQFF. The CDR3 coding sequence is TGTGCCAGCAGCCCGGACAGGGGGCTTTACAATGAGCAGTTCTTC.

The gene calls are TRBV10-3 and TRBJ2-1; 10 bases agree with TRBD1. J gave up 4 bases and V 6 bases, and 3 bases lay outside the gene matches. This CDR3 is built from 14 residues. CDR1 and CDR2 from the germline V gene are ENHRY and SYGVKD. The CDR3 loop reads CAIRGTGDYNEQFF. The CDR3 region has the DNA TGTGCCATCAGAGGGACAGGGGATTACAATGAGCAGTTCTTC.

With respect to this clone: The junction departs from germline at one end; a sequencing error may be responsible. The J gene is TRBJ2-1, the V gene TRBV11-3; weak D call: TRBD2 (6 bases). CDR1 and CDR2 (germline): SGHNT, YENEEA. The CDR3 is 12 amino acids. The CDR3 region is CASRDSDNEQFF. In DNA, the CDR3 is TGTGCCAGCCGGGACTCCGACAATGAGCAGTTCTTC.